The following is a TCR beta chain sequence with its context. No antigen is known for it. Other DNA sequences within the sample encode an identical CDR3. Germline V CDR1 and CDR2: MNHEY, SVGAGI. This CDR3 has 13 residues. V was pared by 0 bases and J by 5 bases, with 5 bases between. The data belong to a study of cytomegalovirus exposure and HLA in healthy donors. Study as a whole: Earlier, almost 120 million unique TCR beta sequences were recovered from around 180 million T cells by an analysis.

Study-level points and caveats: A missense DCLRE1C variant was associated with V- and J-gene trimming of TCR beta chains in a later analysis, and an independent cohort replicated the association.

The PCR employed 60 Vbeta primers together with 13 Jbeta primers. Sequencing was performed with immunoSEQ multiplex PCR; in TCRdb, only in-frame clones are kept and a portion is missing. Found here are approximately 140,000 clones, roughly two thirds of them singletons; the top ten hold 1.3%. The chain links TRBV6-5 to TRBJ2-1; D is possibly TRBD1 (5 bases). The receptor was derived from a woman between 40 and 50 years old in good health and CMV-seronegative. The source material was PBMCs. CDR3 amino acids: CASSYSGDNEQFF. The CDR3 bases are TGTGCCAGCAGTTACTCAGGGGACAATGAGCAGTTCTTC.